The 25 T cell receptor beta chains below all came from one sample that was sequenced in a study of CD8+CD57+ T cells in acquired aplastic anemia. The authors sequenced patients whose flow cytometry had shown CD8+CD57+ cell expansion. Genomic DNA acted as the template from which TCR beta VDJ combination and CDR3 sequence profiling were carried out. TCRdb independently ran MiXCR on the reads; one entry per CDR3 protein. This sample has over 250,000 distinct CDR3 sequences; roughly 59% occur once, and the top ten carry around 1.3%. The sequenced sample was sorted CD4+, CD8+, or CD8+CD57+ T cells (not recorded which) from PBMCs. These receptors all come from a human donor with aplastic anemia.

This clonotype was recorded many times. The CDR3 DNA reads as TGTGCCAGCAGCTTGGGACAGAACTACGAGCAGTACTTC. Its translation is CASSLGQNYEQYF. J is TRBJ2-7 and V is TRBV7-3, with 7 nucleotides matching TRBD1. The CDR3 spans 13 residues. The germline V gene has CDR1 SGHTA and CDR2 FQGTGA. The trim removed 3 bases at V and 3 bases at J, leaving 2 bases unmatched.

J is TRBJ2-3 and V is TRBV10-3; 12 bases agree with TRBD2. CDR1 is ENHRY and CDR2 is SYGVKD in the germline V gene. The CDR3 has 17 amino acids. V was clipped by 3 bases and J by 0 bases; unmatched bases: 4. CDR3 sequence reads: CAISDAGLAGSTDTQYF. The CDR3 DNA is TGTGCCATCAGTGACGCTGGACTAGCGGGGAGCACAGATACGCAGTATTTT.

This clonotype was picked up many times. The V call is TRBV5-8, the J call TRBJ2-5, with 9 bases identical to TRBD2. The CDR3 runs 16 residues. Germline V CDR1 and CDR2: SGHTS, YDEGEE. V trimming: 0 bases; J trimming: 5 bases; junction bases outside the gene matches: 8. The CDR3 sequence is CASSLDSRGGGETQYF. The CDR3 DNA reads as TGTGCCAGCAGCTTGGATTCGCGGGGGGGCGGCGAGACCCAGTACTTC.

The chain employs TRBV20-1 and TRBJ1-1; perhaps TRBD1 as D (5 bases). CDR3 length: 12 amino acids. Germline CDR1 DFQATT, CDR2 SNEGSKA (reference sequence). V was trimmed by 4 bases and J by 5 bases, leaving 11 bases between them. CDR3: CSAMRQTTEAFF. The DNA for the CDR3 is TGCAGTGCTATGCGACAGACTACTGAAGCTTTCTTT.

The chain recombines TRBV12-3 or TRBV12-4 with TRBJ2-2; no clear D. This CDR3 has 14 amino acids. V was clipped by 3 bases and J by 6 bases, with 11 bases between them. CDR3 residues: CASSFPLGAGELFF. The CDR3 DNA reads as TGTGCCAGCAGTTTCCCTCTAGGCGCCGGGGAGCTGTTTTTT.

The chain links TRBV20-1 to TRBJ2-3; D remains ambiguous. Between the trimmed V and J ends, which lost 0 bases and 2 bases, there was a span of 9 bases. CDR1 is DFQATT, CDR2 SNEGSKA, per germline (reference sequence). This CDR3 has 14 residues. The CDR3 sequence is CSARDRRSTDTQYF. The CDR3 DNA is TGCAGTGCTAGAGATCGGCGGTCCACAGATACGCAGTATTTT.

The chain links TRBV5-6 to TRBJ1-2; 12 bases are shared with TRBD1. Trimming took 4 bases from V and 7 from J; bases not matched to a gene: 5. The CDR3 runs to 14 residues. Germline V gene sequence: CDR1 SGHDT, CDR2 YYEEEE. The CDR3 sequence: CASSGEGQGAGYTF. In nucleotides, the CDR3 is TGTGCCAGCAGCGGGGAGGGACAGGGGGCTGGCTACACCTTC.

The chain combines TRBV29-1 with TRBJ1-2; D not resolved. Per the germline V gene, CDR1 is SQVTM and CDR2 is ANQGSEA. CDR3 size: 12 residues. The CDR3 region is CTLGVNNYGYTF. The CDR3 nucleotides read TGCACCCTTGGGGTAAATAACTATGGCTACACCTTC.

This clonotype appeared many times. The chain is built from TRBV19 and TRBJ2-7; D not certain. Per germline, CDR1 LNHDA and CDR2 SQIVND (reference sequence). V was clipped by 7 bases and J by 2 bases, with 21 bases between them. This CDR3 contains 16 residues. CDR3 sequence: CASNSDWSASTYEQYF. The DNA for the CDR3 is TGTGCCAGTAACTCTGATTGGTCCGCCTCAACCTACGAGCAGTACTTC.

This rearrangement joins TRBV20-1 to TRBJ2-1, with 10 bases matching TRBD2. Per germline, CDR1 DFQATT and CDR2 SNEGSKA (reference sequence). The CDR3 runs 15 residues. With V trimmed by 0 bases and J by 9 bases, 8 bases remained unmatched. CDR3 sequence (DNA): TGCAGTGCTAGAGACCCGGGGACTAGCGTCTGTGAGCAGTTCTTC. Protein product: CSARDPGTSVCEQFF.

This clonotype showed up many times. V usage is TRBV7-9 and J usage is TRBJ2-7; maybe TRBD2 (7 bases). Germline V lookup: CDR1 SEHNR, CDR2 FQNEAQ (reference sequence). This CDR3 is built from 15 residues. The germline V and J ends were trimmed by 1 base and 4 bases, with 14 bases remaining between them. The CDR3 bases are TGTGCCAGCAGCTTAGTAGGGGGGGAAGATTACGAGCAGTACTTC. Translation: CASSLVGGEDYEQYF.

This clonotype was seen ten or more times. The chain is built from TRBV5-8 and TRBJ2-7; no firm D call. CDR3 length: 13 residues. Deletions cut 4 bases from V and 1 base from J, with 9 bases between. Germline V CDR1 and CDR2: SGHTS, YDEGEE. CDR3 coding DNA: TGTGCCAGCAGCCCAGACCCTTCCTACGAGCAGTACTTC. It is translated as CASSPDPSYEQYF.

To note about this clonotype: Given the absence of the conserved phenylalanine or tryptophan at the CDR3 end, a read error is likely. This sequence joins TRBV29-1 and TRBJ2-7; 9 positions agree with TRBD1. CDR3 length: 15 residues. Germline trimming cut 7 bases from V and 2 bases from J; bases unmatched to any gene: 12. CDR1 SQVTM and CDR2 ANQGSEA come from the germline V gene. CDR3 residues: CSAIPGTGITYEQYL. CDR3 DNA sequence: TGCAGCGCTATTCCCGGGACAGGGATTACCTACGAGCAGTACCTC.

The chain employs TRBV20-1 and TRBJ2-2; D is unresolved. Germline CDR1 and CDR2: DFQATT and SNEGSKA (reference sequence). Trimming removed 6 bases at V and 1 base at J, with 12 bases between. The CDR3 spans 14 residues. CDR3 bases: TGCAGTGCCCCCAAGGACGGGAACACCGGGGAGCTGTTTTTT. Amino acid sequence: CSAPKDGNTGELFF.

The chain combines TRBV20-1 with TRBJ2-1; either TRBD1 or TRBD2 may supply D (5 bases each). Deletions cut 5 bases from V and 9 bases from J, with 17 bases between. Per germline, CDR1 DFQATT and CDR2 SNEGSKA (reference sequence). The CDR3 extends over 13 amino acids. CDR3 sequence (DNA): TGCAGTGCTCTAAGGGACGGCGGCGGTGAGCAGTTCTTC. Translation: CSALRDGGGEQFF.

V is TRBV10-3 and J is TRBJ1-2, with D perhaps matching TRBD1 (5 bases). This CDR3 is built from 14 residues. Trimming pared 1 base from V and 4 bases from J, leaving 10 bases between. The germline V gene has CDR1 ENHRY and CDR2 SYGVKD. CDR3 loop: CAISELGQSYGYTF. The CDR3 DNA reads as TGTGCCATCAGTGAGTTAGGACAAAGCTATGGCTACACCTTC.

The rearrangement links TRBV2 to TRBJ1-5; D remains ambiguous. The CDR3 consists of 15 residues. Germline V gives CDR1 SNHLY, CDR2 FYNNEI. V dropped 4 bases and J dropped 0 bases, with 10 bases sitting between them. CDR3 coding DNA: TGTGCCAGCAGTGCCCCGGTGGGTAGCAATCAGCCCCAGCATTTT. Its protein product is CASSAPVGSNQPQHF.

This clonotype was recorded a few times. The chain is built from TRBV29-1 and TRBJ1-2; perhaps TRBD1 as D (6 bases). V was cut by 5 bases and J by 2 bases, with 12 bases left in between. CDR3 length: 13 amino acids. The V gene's germline CDR1 is SQVTM and CDR2 ANQGSEA. DNA of the CDR3: TGCAGCGTTAAGGACAGCCAAAACTATGGCTACACCTTC. Amino acids: CSVKDSQNYGYTF.

This chain joins TRBV7-8 and TRBJ2-7; no clear D. Germline lookup yields CDR1 SGHVS and CDR2 FQNEAQ. CDR3 length equals 15 residues. V was cut by 4 bases and J by 2 bases, with 15 bases left in between. The CDR3 coding sequence is TGTGCCAGCAGCTACGGATTAGAAGATACCTACGAGCAGTACTTC. This encodes CASSYGLEDTYEQYF.

The chain couples TRBV29-1 to TRBJ2-3; 8 positions match TRBD1. The germline CDR1 and CDR2 sequences are SQVTM and ANQGSEA. After removal of 7 bases from V and 3 bases from J, the junction contained 6 bases not matched to a gene. This CDR3 has 13 residues. As DNA, the CDR3 is TGCAGCGCTGGGGACAGGACGACAGATACGCAGTATTTT. Its protein is CSAGDRTTDTQYF.

This clonotype was found many times. J is TRBJ1-5 and V is TRBV18; D unresolved. V shed 3 bases and J shed 4 bases, with 4 bases lying between them. The CDR3 has 12 amino acids. The germline gives CDR1 KGHSH, CDR2 LQKENI. The CDR3 reads CASSPSNQPQHF. CDR3 coding DNA: TGTGCCAGCTCACCTTCTAATCAGCCCCAGCATTTT.

The rearrangement uses TRBV2 and TRBJ1-5; no clear D. V lost 4 bases and J lost 4, with 5 bases in between. Per the germline V gene, CDR1 is SNHLY and CDR2 is FYNNEI. The CDR3 contains 12 residues. The CDR3 protein is CASSGGNQPQHF. Here the CDR3 DNA reads TGTGCCAGCAGTGGAGGGAATCAGCCCCAGCATTTT. Filled out from reference TRBV2 and TRBJ1-5, the complete variable domain reads EPEVTQTPSHQVTQMGQEVILRCVPISNHLYFYWYRQILGQKVEFLVSFYNNEISEKSEIFDDQFSVERPDGSNFTLKIRSTKLEDSAMYFCASSGGNQPQHFGDGTRLSIL.

The chain uses TRBV7-2 and TRBJ2-1; D not resolved. The CDR3 runs 13 residues. Per the germline V gene, CDR1 is SGHTA and CDR2 is FQGNSA. Trimming shortened V by 1 base and J by 6 bases, and 7 bases separated the two germline ends. The chain's CDR3 is CASSLGSLNEQFF. The CDR3 nucleotides read TGTGCCAGCAGCTTAGGATCGCTCAATGAGCAGTTCTTC.

This clonotype was counted between two and nine times. The CDR3: CANSEGKAGANVLTF. The CDR3 nucleotides are TGTGCCAACTCTGAGGGGAAGGCGGGGGCCAACGTCCTGACTTTC. The chain employs TRBV2 and TRBJ2-6, with D perhaps given as TRBD1 or TRBD2 (5 bases each). The CDR3 is made up of 15 amino acids. CDR1 and CDR2 (germline): SNHLY, FYNNEI. Trimming removed 10 bases at V and 4 bases at J, with 17 bases between.

In its sample, this clonotype was seen a few times. The chain combines TRBV7-6 with TRBJ2-3; 7 nucleotides line up with TRBD2. Germline V lookup: CDR1 SGHVS, CDR2 FNYEAQ. V shed 1 base and J 2 bases; nucleotides not matched to a gene: 6. The CDR3 has 16 amino acids. The CDR3 is CASSLDGGGITDTQYF. CDR3 nucleotides: TGTGCCAGCAGCTTAGATGGCGGGGGAATCACAGATACGCAGTATTTT.